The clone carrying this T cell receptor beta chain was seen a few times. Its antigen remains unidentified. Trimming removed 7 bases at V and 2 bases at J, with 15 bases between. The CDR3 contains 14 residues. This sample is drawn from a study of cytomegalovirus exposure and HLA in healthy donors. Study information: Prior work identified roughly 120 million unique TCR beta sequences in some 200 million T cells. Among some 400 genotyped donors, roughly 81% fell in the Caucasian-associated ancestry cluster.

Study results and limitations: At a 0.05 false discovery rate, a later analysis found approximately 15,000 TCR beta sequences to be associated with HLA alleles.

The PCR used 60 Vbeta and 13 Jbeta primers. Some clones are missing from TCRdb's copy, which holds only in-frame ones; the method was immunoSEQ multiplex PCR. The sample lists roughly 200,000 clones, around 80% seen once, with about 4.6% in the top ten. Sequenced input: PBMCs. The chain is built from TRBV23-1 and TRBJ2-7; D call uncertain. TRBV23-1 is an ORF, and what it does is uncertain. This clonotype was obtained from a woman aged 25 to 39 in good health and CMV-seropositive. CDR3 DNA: TGCGCCAGCATTCCGCGGCGTCGCGCCTACGAGCAGTACTTC. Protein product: CASIPRRRAYEQYF.